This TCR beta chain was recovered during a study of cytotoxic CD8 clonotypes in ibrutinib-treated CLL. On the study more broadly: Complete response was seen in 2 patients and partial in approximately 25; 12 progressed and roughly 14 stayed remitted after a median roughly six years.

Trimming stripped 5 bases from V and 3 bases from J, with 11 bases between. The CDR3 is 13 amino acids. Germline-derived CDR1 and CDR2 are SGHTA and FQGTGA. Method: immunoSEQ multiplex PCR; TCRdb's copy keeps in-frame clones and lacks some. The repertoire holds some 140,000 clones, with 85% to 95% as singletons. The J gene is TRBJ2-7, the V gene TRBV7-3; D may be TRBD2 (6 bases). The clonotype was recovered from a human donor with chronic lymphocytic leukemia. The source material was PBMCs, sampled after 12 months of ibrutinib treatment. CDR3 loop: CASSETGGYEQYF. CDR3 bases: TGTGCCAGCAGCGAAACCGGGGGCTACGAGCAGTACTTC.